The 19 T cell receptor beta chains reported below all come from one sample, sequenced in a study of OX40 agonist ivuxolimab in advanced cancers. The table came from immunoSEQ multiplex PCR; TCRdb's copy has only in-frame clones and leaves some out. The sample yields approximately 52,000 clones, approximately 84% seen once. The material sequenced was CD4+ or CD8+ T cells sorted from blood, taken in a trial of the OX40 agonist ivuxolimab. These receptors all come from an adult with an advanced solid tumor such as melanoma, head and neck, liver or kidney cancer.

This rearrangement joins TRBV6-5 to TRBJ2-5, with 7 bases aligning to TRBD2. CDR1 and CDR2 from the germline V gene are MNHEY and SVGAGI. J gave up 7 bases and V 0 bases, and 5 bases lay outside the gene matches. The CDR3 totals 14 residues. The CDR3, as DNA: TGTGCCAGCAGTTACTCGAGCGGGGTCGGGACCCAGTACTTC. Its protein is CASSYSSGVGTQYF.

The V gene is TRBV5-1, the J gene TRBJ2-3, with D perhaps TRBD1 (6 bases). CDR1 SGHRS and CDR2 YFSETQ come from the germline V gene. The length of the CDR3 is 14 residues. Trimming took off 4 bases at V and 3 bases at J, with 12 bases between the two ends. The CDR3 bases are TGCGCCAGCAGCCCGGACAGCGCGACAGATACGCAGTATTTT. This translates into CASSPDSATDTQYF.

The chain joins TRBV7-9 to TRBJ2-5; perhaps TRBD1 as D (5 bases). With 1 base removed from V and 5 bases from J, the gap between germline ends came to 8 bases. The CDR3 length is 13 residues. CDR1 and CDR2 from the germline V gene are SEHNR and FQNEAQ (reference sequence). The CDR3 sequence is CASSLEPGETQYF. Here the CDR3 DNA reads TGTGCCAGCAGCTTAGAACCAGGGGAGACCCAGTACTTC.

The chain uses TRBV27 and TRBJ2-3, with 9 bases lining up with TRBD2. CDR3 length: 19 amino acids. Germline-derived CDR1 and CDR2 are MNHEY and SMNVEV (reference sequence). V gave up 2 bases and J gave up 5 bases; unmatched junction bases: 17. The CDR3 here is CASSLQGTTSGRIIDTQYF. In DNA form, the CDR3 reads TGTGCCAGCAGTTTACAGGGCACCACGAGCGGGAGGATCATAGATACGCAGTATTTT.

This chain uses TRBV11-2 with TRBJ2-1; the D gene is possibly TRBD1 (6 bases). Trimming took off 5 bases at V and 2 bases at J, with 16 bases between the two ends. The germline CDR1 and CDR2 sequences are SGHAT and FQNNGV. This CDR3 has 16 residues. DNA of the CDR3: TGTGCCAGCAGCCTTTTGGACAGCCCGGCCTACAATGAGCAGTTCTTC. It specifies CASSLLDSPAYNEQFF.

The chain uses TRBV21-1 and TRBJ1-4. TRBV21-1 is an annotated pseudogene. This CDR3 comprises 16 residues. The CDR3 protein is CASSKVLRGADEKLFF. CDR3 sequence (DNA): TGTGCCAGCAGCAAAGTGCTTCGGGGGGCGGATGAAAAACTGTTTTTT.

In its sample, this clone was seen a few times. V gene TRBV15 combines with J gene TRBJ1-4; a possible D gene is TRBD1 (5 bases). V lost 0 bases, J lost 10 bases, and 15 bases lay in between. Per germline, CDR1 LNHNV and CDR2 YYDKDF (reference sequence). The CDR3 contains 15 residues. The CDR3 protein is CATSREGGTGGKLFF. CDR3 coding DNA: TGTGCCACCAGCAGAGAGGGTGGGACGGGTGGAAAACTGTTTTTT.

The chain has TRBV19 and TRBJ2-1; D may correspond to TRBD1 or TRBD2 (6 bases each). Trimming took off 7 bases at V and 0 bases at J, with 10 bases between the two ends. The V gene's germline CDR1 is LNHDA and CDR2 SQIVND (reference sequence). The CDR3 runs to 14 residues. This chain's CDR3 is CASKGGSSYNEQFF. The DNA of the CDR3 is TGTGCCAGTAAGGGGGGTAGCTCCTACAATGAGCAGTTCTTC. The whole variable domain, filled in from reference TRBV19 and TRBJ2-1, reads DGGITQSPKYLFRKEGQNVTLSCEQNLNHDAMYWYRQDPGQGLRLIYYSQIVNDFQKGDIAEGYSVSREKKESFPLTVTSAQKNPTAFYLCASKGGSSYNEQFFGPGTRLTVL.

The chain links TRBV5-1 to TRBJ2-2, with D unclear. V lost 0 bases and J lost 6, with 15 bases in between. Germline V gene sequence: CDR1 SGHRS, CDR2 YFSETQ. The CDR3 runs 16 residues. CDR3 nucleotides: TGCGCCAGCAGCTTGGAGGTGAGGTCGGATTCCGGGGAGCTGTTTTTT. Translated: CASSLEVRSDSGELFF. Together with reference TRBV5-1 and TRBJ2-2, the CDR3 gives the full variable domain: KAGVTQTPRYLIKTRGQQVTLSCSPISGHRSVSWYQQTPGQGLQFLFEYFSETQRNKGNFPGRFSGRQFSNSRSEMNVSTLELGDSALYLCASSLEVRSDSGELFFGEGSRLTVL.

The CDR3: CAISPSVPDTDTQYF. DNA for the CDR3: TGTGCCATCAGCCCTAGCGTTCCTGACACAGATACGCAGTATTTT. The J gene is TRBJ2-3, the V gene TRBV10-3, with TRBD2 as a possible D gene (6 bases). This CDR3 is 15 amino acids long. V gave up 6 bases and J gave up 2 bases, with 15 bases separating them. CDR1 and CDR2 from the germline V gene are ENHRY and SYGVKD.

This chain connects TRBV28 to TRBJ2-5; 8 bases match TRBD2. CDR1 is MDHEN and CDR2 is SYDVKM in the germline V gene. The ends lost 4 bases at V and 5 bases at J; junction bases unmatched: 9. The CDR3 has 15 residues. The CDR3 here is CASSSRLAPRETQYF. The CDR3 coding sequence is TGTGCCAGCAGTTCCAGACTAGCGCCTCGGGAGACCCAGTACTTC.

In DNA form, the CDR3 reads TGTGCCACCAGCAAAGGAGACACAGGGGTAAAACTGTTTTTT. It yields the protein CATSKGDTGVKLFF. The chain couples TRBV15 to TRBJ1-4, with TRBD1 matching 7 bases. The CDR3 runs to 14 residues. The junction had 9 bases not matched to a gene; V was cut back by 4 bases and J by 10 bases. Germline CDR1 reads LNHNV; CDR2 reads YYDKDF (reference sequence).

The CDR3 is CASSIRAGGDYGYTF. The CDR3 nucleotides are TGTGCCAGCAGCATTAGAGCGGGGGGGGACTATGGCTACACCTTC. V is TRBV7-2 and J is TRBJ1-2, with D possibly TRBD1 on 5 matching bases. This CDR3 has 15 amino acids. CDR1 is SGHTA, CDR2 FQGNSA, per germline. V lost 5 bases and J lost 3, with 16 bases in between.

The sample holds a few counts of this clone. V gene TRBV7-3 combines with J gene TRBJ2-1, with D tentatively TRBD1 (5 bases). Germline loops: CDR1 SGHTA, CDR2 FQGTGA. V lost 5 bases and J lost 8, with 13 bases in between. The CDR3 loop spans 13 amino acids. CDR3: CASSRQGIDEQFF. The DNA for the CDR3 is TGTGCCAGCAGCAGGCAGGGCATCGATGAGCAGTTCTTC.

V gene TRBV2 combines with J gene TRBJ2-5, with TRBD2 matching 10 bases. V lost 6 bases to trimming and J lost 2 bases; unmatched junction nucleotides: 12. The CDR3 has 17 residues. The germline V gene has CDR1 SNHLY and CDR2 FYNNEI. CDR3 DNA: TGTGCCAGCAGCGGCCCCATAGCGGGGGGACTTCAAGAGACCCAGTACTTC. Translating it yields CASSGPIAGGLQETQYF.

The J gene is TRBJ2-3, the V gene TRBV11-2; perhaps TRBD1 as D (6 bases). The CDR3 contains 16 residues. The V gene lost 1 base and the J gene lost 1 base, with 12 bases spanning the gap. Germline CDR1 reads SGHAT; CDR2 reads FQNNGV. CDR3 DNA sequence: TGTGCCAGCAGCTTAGGGGGGCGGGCCGGCACAGATACGCAGTATTTT. Amino acid sequence: CASSLGGRAGTDTQYF.

This chain links TRBV4-3 with TRBJ2-3; TRBD2 is a possible D gene (5 bases). This CDR3 spans 13 amino acids. Germline CDR1 and CDR2: LGHNA and YSLEER. Between the trimmed V and J ends, which lost 1 base and 9 bases, there was a span of 11 bases. The CDR3 here is CASSQGLAPTQYF. The CDR3, as DNA: TGCGCCAGCAGCCAAGGGCTAGCCCCAACGCAGTATTTT.

Note on this clone: The junction shows a germline mismatch at one end, possibly a read error. The gene calls are TRBV7-7 and TRBJ2-5; TRBD2 is a possible D gene (6 bases). Germline CDR1 is SSHAT and CDR2 is FNYEAQ (reference sequence). There are 18 residues in the CDR3. CDR3 in amino acids: CASSLVPPGGGSLETQYF. CDR3 nucleotides: TGTGCTAGCAGCTTAGTCCCTCCCGGGGGAGGTAGTTTAGAGACCCAGTACTTC.

V gene TRBV7-3 combines with J gene TRBJ2-3, with 12 bases that match TRBD2. The CDR3 contains 17 residues. CDR1 is SGHTA and CDR2 is FQGTGA in the germline V gene. The V and J ends lost 5 bases and 1 base, in that order; junction bases with no gene match: 7. The CDR3 is CASSILRTSGGTDTQYF. CDR3 DNA sequence: TGTGCCAGCAGCATACTTAGGACTAGCGGGGGCACAGATACGCAGTATTTT.